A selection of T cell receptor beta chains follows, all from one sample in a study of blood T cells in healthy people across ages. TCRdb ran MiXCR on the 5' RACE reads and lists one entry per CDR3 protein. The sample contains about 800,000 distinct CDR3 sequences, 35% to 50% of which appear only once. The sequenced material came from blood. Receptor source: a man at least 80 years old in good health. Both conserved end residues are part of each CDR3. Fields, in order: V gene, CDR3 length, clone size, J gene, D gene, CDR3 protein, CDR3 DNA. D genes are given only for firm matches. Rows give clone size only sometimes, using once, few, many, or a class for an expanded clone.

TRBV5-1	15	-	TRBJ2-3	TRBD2	CASSLAGPRTDTQYF	TGCGCCAGCAGCCTAGCGGGACCCCGCACAGATACGCAGTATTTT
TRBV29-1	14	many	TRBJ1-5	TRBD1	CSVETGGGNQPQHF	TGCAGCGTTGAAACAGGGGGTGGCAATCAGCCCCAGCATTTT
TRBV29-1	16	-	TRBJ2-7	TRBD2	CSVYLAGGKSSYEQYF	TGCAGCGTTTACCTAGCGGGAGGCAAATCTTCCTACGAGCAGTACTTC
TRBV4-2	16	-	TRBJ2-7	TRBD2	CASSQDLAGGPHEQYF	TGTGCCAGCAGCCAGGACCTAGCGGGAGGGCCACACGAGCAGTACTTC
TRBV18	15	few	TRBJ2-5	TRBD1	CASSPLQGEGETQYF	TGTGCCAGCTCACCATTACAGGGGGAAGGAGAGACCCAGTACTTC
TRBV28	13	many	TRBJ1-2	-	CASKAWVNDGYTF	TGTGCCAGCAAGGCGTGGGTTAACGATGGCTACACCTTC
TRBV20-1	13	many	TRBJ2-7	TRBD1	CSAAQGTAYEQYF	TGCAGTGCCGCCCAAGGGACAGCCTACGAGCAGTACTTC
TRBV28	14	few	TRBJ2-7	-	CASKSGGSYNEQYF	TGTGCCAGCAAATCCGGGGGCTCCTACAATGAGCAGTACTTC
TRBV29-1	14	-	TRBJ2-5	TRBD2	CSVVIAGNWETQYF	TGCAGCGTTGTTATAGCGGGGAACTGGGAGACCCAGTACTTC
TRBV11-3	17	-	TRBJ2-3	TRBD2	CASSLGRTSGGTDTQYF	TGTGCCAGCAGCTTGGGCCGGACTAGCGGGGGCACAGATACGCAGTATTTT
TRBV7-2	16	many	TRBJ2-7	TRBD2	CASSLENISGGDEQYF	TGTGCCAGCAGCTTAGAAAATATCTCGGGGGGAGACGAGCAGTACTTC
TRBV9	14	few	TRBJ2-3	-	CASSVDGTTDTQYF	TGTGCCAGCAGCGTAGACGGAACCACAGATACGCAGTATTTT
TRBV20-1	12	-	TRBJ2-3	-	CSATRSPDTQYF	TGCAGTGCTACTAGGTCACCAGATACGCAGTATTTT
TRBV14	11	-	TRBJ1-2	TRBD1	CARGTVYGYTF	TGTGCCAGGGGGACAGTCTATGGCTACACCTTC
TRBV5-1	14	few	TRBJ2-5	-	CASSTGGIGETQYF	TGCGCCAGCAGCACCGGCGGGATTGGAGAGACCCAGTACTTC
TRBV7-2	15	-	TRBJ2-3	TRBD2	CASSARLAGGNTQYF	TGTGCCAGCAGCGCCCGACTAGCGGGGGGGAATACGCAGTATTTT
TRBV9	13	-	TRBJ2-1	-	CASSGSPEGEQFF	TGTGCCAGCAGCGGATCCCCGGAGGGGGAGCAGTTCTTC
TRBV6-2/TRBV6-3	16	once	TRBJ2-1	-	CASSNPERGYRDEQFF	TGTGCCAGCAGCAACCCGGAGCGCGGGTACCGTGATGAGCAGTTCTTC
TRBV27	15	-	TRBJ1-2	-	CASSSPGQLGYGYTF	TGTGCCAGCAGTTCCCCGGGGCAATTGGGCTATGGCTACACCTTC
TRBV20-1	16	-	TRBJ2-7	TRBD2	CSARVPAGGEYNEQYF	TGCAGTGCTAGAGTGCCAGCGGGAGGGGAGTACAATGAGCAGTACTTC
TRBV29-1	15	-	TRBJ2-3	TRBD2	CSVYRGAGFTDTQYF	TGCAGCGTCTATAGGGGAGCGGGGTTCACAGATACGCAGTATTTT
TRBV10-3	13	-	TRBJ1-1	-	CATRQVEGTEAFF	TGTGCCACGAGACAGGTCGAAGGCACTGAAGCTTTCTTT
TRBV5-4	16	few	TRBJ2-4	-	CASSDEGWGLGNIQYF	TGTGCCAGCAGCGACGAAGGGTGGGGCTTGGGGAACATTCAGTACTTC
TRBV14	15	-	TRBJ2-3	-	CASSQQRPSTDTQYF	TGTGCCAGCAGCCAACAGCGACCTAGCACAGATACGCAGTATTTT